Given below is one T cell receptor (beta chain) in context. Some clones are missing from TCRdb's copy, which holds only in-frame ones; the method was immunoSEQ multiplex PCR. The sample includes about 160,000 clones, roughly 93% seen only once; the top ten take about 2.5%. The sample is drawn from a study of blood T cell repertoires in COVID-19. V was pared by 4 bases and J by 1 base, with 12 bases between. Germline V gene lookup returns CDR1 SQVTM and CDR2 ANQGSEA. The CDR3 sequence is 14 residues long. The sequencing sample was made of peripheral blood. The TCR was taken from a man aged 18 to 35 with acute or convalescent COVID-19. This chain connects TRBV29-1 to TRBJ2-3; no clear D gene. The CDR3 DNA follows: TGCAGCGTTGCGGGTGAAAGCGGCACAGATACGCAGTATTTT. This gives the protein CSVAGESGTDTQYF.